The 12 T cell receptor beta chains given below trace back to one sample, sequenced in a study of OX40 agonist ivuxolimab in advanced cancers. Clones were sequenced by immunoSEQ multiplex PCR, and TCRdb holds only the in-frame ones, with some missing. The repertoire includes around 37,000 clones, 81% of them detected once, and around a fifth sits in the top ten. The specimen comprised CD4+ or CD8+ T cells sorted from blood, sampled in a trial of the OX40 agonist ivuxolimab. These receptors originate from an adult with an advanced solid tumor such as melanoma, head and neck, liver or kidney cancer.

J is TRBJ2-7 and V is TRBV6-1; 9 nucleotides align to TRBD1. This CDR3 spans 15 amino acids. V lost 3 bases and J lost 6; bases outside the gene matches: 9. Germline values: CDR1 MNHNS, CDR2 SASEGT. CDR3 protein: CASSDPGQGGREQYF. The CDR3, as DNA: TGTGCCAGCAGTGACCCGGGACAGGGCGGGCGCGAGCAGTACTTC.

V and J are TRBV5-1 and TRBJ1-1, with 8 bases fitting TRBD1. The CDR3 totals 14 residues. Germline V CDR1 and CDR2: SGHRS, YFSETQ. J was trimmed by 5 bases and V by 4 bases; bases with no gene match: 7. The CDR3 region is CASSPDREGTEAFF. The CDR3 DNA reads TGCGCCAGCAGCCCGGACAGGGAGGGGACTGAAGCTTTCTTT.

This clone has a handful of counts. The chain couples TRBV29-1 to TRBJ2-7; 7 bases match TRBD1. V lost 7 bases, J lost 0 bases, and 6 bases stayed unmatched. This CDR3 has 13 residues. Germline V lookup: CDR1 SQVTM, CDR2 ANQGSEA. The CDR3 DNA reads as TGCAGCGCAGAAGACAGGGACTCCTACGAGCAGTACTTC. It is translated as CSAEDRDSYEQYF.

The genes are TRBV27 and TRBJ1-1, with D perhaps TRBD1 (6 bases). CDR3 length: 15 amino acids. In germline, CDR1 is MNHEY, CDR2 SMNVEV (reference sequence). Trimming left V 3 bases short and J 1 base short, with 12 bases between. The CDR3 here is CASSFGGLANTEAFF. CDR3 DNA: TGTGCCAGCAGTTTTGGGGGGCTGGCGAACACTGAAGCTTTCTTT.

The chain employs TRBV12-5 and TRBJ1-6, with 7 nucleotides matching TRBD1. J gave up 9 bases and V 2 bases, and 13 bases lay outside the gene matches. The CDR3 spans 17 residues. Germline V gene data show CDR1 as LGHNT and CDR2 as FRNRAP. The CDR3 DNA is TGTGCTAGTGGTTTGTCCCGGGACAGCGCCTCACGTTCACCCCTCCACTTT. This sequence encodes CASGLSRDSASRSPLHF.

The rearrangement joins TRBV11-2 to TRBJ2-7; D gene unclear. There are 14 residues in the CDR3. Germline V CDR1 and CDR2: SGHAT, FQNNGV. The V and J ends lost 5 bases and 2 bases respectively, with 13 bases between them. The CDR3: CASSPIRRPYEQYF. Written as DNA, the CDR3 is TGTGCCAGCAGCCCGATCAGGCGCCCCTACGAGCAGTACTTC.

This clone turned up a few times. J is TRBJ1-2 and V is TRBV7-6, with D possibly TRBD1 on 6 matching bases. The germline V gene encodes CDR1 SGHVS and CDR2 FNYEAQ. Trimming pared 5 bases from V and 4 bases from J, leaving 11 bases between. This CDR3 is built from 13 residues. The CDR3 DNA follows: TGTGCCAGCAGCACCAGGGGAGGCTATGGCTACACCTTC. It specifies CASSTRGGYGYTF. Complete variable domain (other parts from reference TRBV7-6 and TRBJ1-2): GAGVSQSPRYKVTKRGQDVALRCDPISGHVSLYWYRQALGQGPEFLTYFNYEAQQDKSGLPNDRFSAERPEGSISTLTIQRTEQRDSAMYRCASSTRGGYGYTFGSGTRLTVV.

As DNA, the CDR3 is TGTGCCAGCAGTTTATTGCAGGGCACAGATACGCAGTATTTT. Translated: CASSLLQGTDTQYF. The chain carries TRBV28 and TRBJ2-3; D remains unclear. There are 14 residues in the CDR3. Trimming removed 1 base at V and 1 base at J, with 6 bases between. Germline V lookup: CDR1 MDHEN, CDR2 SYDVKM. The whole variable domain, filled in from reference TRBV28 and TRBJ2-3, reads DVKVTQSSRYLVKRTGEKVFLECVQDMDHENMFWYRQDPGLGLRLIYFSYDVKMKEKGDIPEGYSVSREKKERFSLILESASTNQTSMYLCASSLLQGTDTQYFGPGTRLTVL.

The chain uses TRBV2 and TRBJ2-7, with D possibly TRBD2 on 6 matching bases. The CDR3 loop spans 14 amino acids. Germline V gene lookup returns CDR1 SNHLY and CDR2 FYNNEI. Trimming pared 5 bases from V and 2 bases from J, leaving 13 bases between. Here the CDR3 DNA reads TGTGCCAGCAGTTACGGGACTGCCACCTACGAGCAGTACTTC. This encodes CASSYGTATYEQYF.

In DNA, the CDR3 is TGTGCCAGCAGCTTAGCGCGATCGGGAGAGACCCAGTACTTC. As protein: CASSLARSGETQYF. The rearrangement links TRBV7-2 to TRBJ2-5; D ambiguous. The germline V gene encodes CDR1 SGHTA and CDR2 FQGNSA. This CDR3 is 14 amino acids long. The germline V and J ends were trimmed by 0 bases and 4 bases, with 9 bases remaining between them.

This chain links TRBV4-2 with TRBJ1-3; perhaps TRBD1 as D (5 bases). V was pared by 3 bases and J by 0 bases, with 12 bases between. Germline V gene sequence: CDR1 LGHNA, CDR2 YNFKEQ. This CDR3 is 16 amino acids long. The CDR3 sequence: CASSQDTALSGNTIYF. CDR3 bases: TGTGCCAGCAGCCAGGACACAGCGCTCTCTGGAAACACCATATATTTT.

The chain recombines TRBV9 with TRBJ2-1; 7 bases fit TRBD2. This CDR3 is built from 15 residues. Germline CDR1 and CDR2: SGDLS and YYNGEE. V shed 4 bases, J shed 0 bases, and the junction held 4 bases outside the gene matches. CDR3 nucleotide sequence: TGTGCCAGCAGCTTCGGGGAGGGCTCCTACAATGAGCAGTTCTTC. This codes for CASSFGEGSYNEQFF.